A selection of T cell receptor beta chains follows, all from one sample in a study of CD8 T cells in Susac syndrome. TCRdb reprocessed the immunoSEQ multiplex PCR reads with MiXCR, giving one entry per CDR3 protein. This sample carries approximately 150,000 distinct CDR3 sequences, about 94% of them seen once, and the ten largest clones take over 0.08%. Sequenced: CD4+ T cells from PBMCs. The source of these receptors is a human donor with multiple sclerosis. Both conserved end residues are part of each CDR3. Part of the rows lack a size; the others show once, few, many or a class for expanded clones.

size,J,V,CDR3
NA,TRBJ2-2,TRBV9,CASSVAELPNTGELFF
once,TRBJ1-3,TRBV28,CASSFNRGTGNTIYF
NA,TRBJ2-7,TRBV4-1,CASSQEQEQYF
NA,TRBJ1-5,TRBV30,CAWSGGVSSQPQHF
NA,TRBJ2-2,TRBV12-3/TRBV12-4,CASSHPGTGLNTGELFF
once,TRBJ1-2,TRBV2,CASRLTDNYGYTF
NA,TRBJ2-1,TRBV12-3/TRBV12-4,CASSLEWFAGLYNEQFF
NA,TRBJ1-4,TRBV2,CASRREGAGNEKLFF
NA,TRBJ1-1,TRBV3-1,CASSQPPMNTEAFF
NA,TRBJ1-5,TRBV28,CASSATGGVFQPQHF
NA,TRBJ2-2,TRBV19,CASSMRRVRTNTGELFF
NA,TRBJ2-7,TRBV19,CASLGETSDDEQYF
NA,TRBJ1-1,TRBV25-1,CASSDVGQQNTEAFF
NA,TRBJ2-7,TRBV7-2,CASSLIAGAGLEQYF
NA,TRBJ2-6,TRBV18,CASSPDRRLSGANVLTF
NA,TRBJ2-1,TRBV12-3/TRBV12-4,CASSPQHNEQFF
NA,TRBJ1-1,TRBV5-1,CASSLLGMNTEAFF
NA,TRBJ2-5,TRBV2,CASSEEGRGRVTQYF
once,TRBJ1-1,TRBV19,CASSPIAGNTEAFF
NA,TRBJ2-6,TRBV4-2,CASSPERQGVYSGANVLTF
NA,TRBJ1-6,TRBV11-2,CASSFRGRNSPLHF
NA,TRBJ1-2,TRBV28,CASREAVSYLEDYGYTF
NA,TRBJ1-6,TRBV5-1,CASSLETGLSPLHF
few,TRBJ2-5,TRBV6-1,CASSLGTGGSQETQYF
NA,TRBJ2-7,TRBV6-5,CASSYRDGQPYEQYF
once,TRBJ1-1,TRBV7-6,CASSPRSGYGNTEAFF
NA,TRBJ2-6,TRBV19,CASSISRQGIGANVLTF
NA,TRBJ2-2,TRBV5-1,CASSLKDANTGELFF
NA,TRBJ1-3,TRBV5-6,CASSFWFSGNTIYF
NA,TRBJ2-5,TRBV28,CASKPGQETQYF
few,TRBJ1-4,TRBV7-2,CASSLTGTRNEKLFF
few,TRBJ2-1,TRBV5-1,CASSSLAGGDNEQFF
NA,TRBJ2-3,TRBV7-9,CASSLDGATDTQYF
NA,TRBJ2-3,TRBV28,CASRQEGTDTQYF
NA,TRBJ2-3,TRBV28,CASSDSGSKRDTQYF
NA,TRBJ2-5,TRBV12-3/TRBV12-4,CASSRSVETQYF
NA,TRBJ2-1,TRBV27,CASSISGQPYNEQFF
NA,TRBJ2-2,TRBV2,CASTVELAGANTGELFF
NA,TRBJ1-5,TRBV20-1,CSAGTQTQGNQPQHF
NA,TRBJ1-2,TRBV4-3,CASSQALGQNYGYTF
NA,TRBJ1-1,TRBV3-1,CASSETGEAFF
NA,TRBJ2-3,TRBV4-1,CASSQDGRGPTDTQYF
once,TRBJ2-7,TRBV3-1,CASSRWGDNEQYF
NA,TRBJ1-2,TRBV25-1,CASSPRTGFSYGYTF
NA,TRBJ1-2,TRBV2,CASSETGDYGYTF
NA,TRBJ2-5,TRBV6-2/TRBV6-3,CASSSPFGGGETQYF
NA,TRBJ2-5,TRBV12-3/TRBV12-4,CASSVSGGRQETQYF
NA,TRBJ2-3,TRBV11-2,CASSWRTDFMDTQYF
NA,TRBJ2-7,TRBV6-5,CASSYGAWDRVEQYF
NA,TRBJ2-1,TRBV2,CASSVGETGSSYNEQFF
once,TRBJ1-3,TRBV6-6,CASSLQVGNTIYF
NA,TRBJ1-1,TRBV12-3/TRBV12-4,CASSFSGWGTEAFF